These 16 T cell receptor beta chains originate from one sample sequenced in a study of molecular identifiers for immune sequencing clone quantification. TCRdb re-derived calls from the PCR reads in MiXCR, one entry per CDR3 protein. The sample carries 550,000 to 750,000 distinct CDR3 sequences, roughly 21% recorded once. The specimen sequenced was naive CD8+ T cells from blood, with Jurkat cell RNA spiked in. The subset was: FACS-sorted CD8+CD4-CCR7+CD45RA+ naive T cells. The receptors were sampled from a human donor in good health. Some libraries in this study had Jurkat cell RNA spiked in.

As regards this clonotype: A much bigger clone sits one base away, suggesting this may be a read error. The chain employs TRBV29-1 and TRBJ2-7; TRBD2 matches at 9 bases. V shed 7 bases and J 5 bases; nucleotides not matched to a gene: 6. The germline V gene encodes CDR1 SQVTM and CDR2 ANQGSEA. The CDR3 is 12 amino acids. This CDR3 reads CSGVWTSDEQYF. For the CDR3, the DNA is TGCAGCGGTGTATGGACTAGCGACGAGCAGTACTTC.

This clonotype showed up many times. The rearrangement uses TRBV20-1 and TRBJ2-3; TRBD2 might be the D (6 bases). Trimming pared 1 base from V and 3 bases from J, leaving 17 bases between. CDR1 and CDR2 (germline): DFQATT, SNEGSKA (reference sequence). CDR3 size: 16 residues. This CDR3 reads CSARGSPGGATDTQYF. The CDR3 DNA reads TGCAGTGCTAGAGGGTCACCCGGCGGGGCGACAGATACGCAGTATTTT.

This clonotype was recorded at least ten times. V gene TRBV6-6 combines with J gene TRBJ1-5; no reliable D call. CDR1 and CDR2 from the germline V gene are MNHNY and SVGAGI (reference sequence). V was trimmed by 4 bases and J by 3 bases, leaving 13 bases between them. The CDR3 length is 15 residues. The CDR3 reads CASSSWGRDNQPQHF. The DNA of the CDR3 is TGTGCCAGCAGTTCGTGGGGTAGGGACAATCAGCCCCAGCATTTT.

This clonotype was picked up many times. The genes are TRBV29-1 and TRBJ1-1; the match to TRBD1 covers 7 bases. The CDR3 runs 13 residues. Germline loops: CDR1 SQVTM, CDR2 ANQGSEA. J lost 4 bases, V lost 3 bases, and 5 bases had no gene match. The CDR3 DNA reads as TGCAGCGTTGAGACAGGGTACGGCACTGAAGCTTTCTTT. It is translated as CSVETGYGTEAFF.

The genes are TRBV9 and TRBJ2-2, with TRBD2 identical over 13 bases. V lost 3 bases and J lost 1; bases outside the gene matches: 12. CDR1 is SGDLS and CDR2 is YYNGEE in the germline V gene. The CDR3 extends over 20 amino acids. The CDR3 protein is CASSDGLAGEWALNTGELFF. The CDR3 region has the DNA TGTGCCAGCAGCGATGGACTAGCGGGAGAATGGGCCTTGAACACCGGGGAGCTGTTTTTT.

At least ten counts were recorded for this clonotype. The V gene is TRBV15, the J gene TRBJ2-3, with D hard to call. Germline V gives CDR1 LNHNV, CDR2 YYDKDF (reference sequence). The CDR3 is 15 amino acids. V was trimmed by 3 bases and J by 1 base, leaving 11 bases between them. This CDR3 is CATSSATSRTDTQYF. DNA for the CDR3: TGTGCCACCAGCAGCGCAACGTCCCGCACAGATACGCAGTATTTT.

Details on this clonotype: At one of its ends the junction is not consistent with the germline gene, which may arise from a read error. V and J are TRBV9 and TRBJ1-4; a weak D match, TRBD1 (6 bases). This CDR3 has 17 amino acids. CDR1 SGDLS and CDR2 YYNGEE come from the germline V gene. For the CDR3, the DNA is TGTGCCTGCAGCGTAGAGGCAGGGGTTGCAACTAATGAAAAACTGTTTTTT. It codes for CACSVEAGVATNEKLFF.

Concerning this clonotype itself: This may be a read error, as it is one base from a much larger clone. This rearrangement joins TRBV27 to TRBJ2-3; the match to TRBD2 covers 7 bases. The CDR3 loop spans 15 amino acids. Germline loops: CDR1 MNHEY, CDR2 SMNVEV (reference sequence). In DNA, the CDR3 is TGTGCCAGCAGTTTGGAGACTAGCTCGGCAGATGCGCAGTATTTT. Translation gives CASSLETSSADAQYF.

The sample holds many counts of this clonotype. One end of the junction varies from germline; a read error may be responsible. V and J are TRBV6-2 or TRBV6-3 and TRBJ1-1; 8 bases agree with TRBD1. CDR1 is MNHEY, CDR2 SVGEGT, per germline. This CDR3 comprises 16 residues. This CDR3 is CASIYPRAGGSVEAFF. The DNA of the CDR3 is TGTGCCAGCATTTACCCAAGGGCAGGGGGCAGCGTTGAAGCTTTCTTT.

This rearrangement joins TRBV27 to TRBJ1-6, with a weak D call TRBD1 (5 bases). The germline CDR1 and CDR2 sequences are MNHEY and SMNVEV (reference sequence). The CDR3 consists of 15 residues. V lost 5 bases and J 10 bases, leaving 18 bases between the germline ends. CDR3 nucleotides: TGTGCCAGCAGTATAAGACAGTCCAGGGAATCACCCCTCCACTTT. It codes for CASSIRQSRESPLHF.

About this clonotype: Mismatch with germline at one junction end may stem from a read error. This sequence joins TRBV7-9 and TRBJ2-5; possible D gene TRBD1, 5 bases. Germline V gene data show CDR1 as SEHNR and CDR2 as FQNEAQ (reference sequence). The CDR3 is made up of 14 amino acids. The CDR3 loop reads CAGSSTGSPPAQYF. For the CDR3, the DNA is TGTGCCGGCAGCTCCACAGGCAGTCCCCCCGCCCAGTACTTC.

V is TRBV11-3 and J is TRBJ2-1, with 9 bases identical to TRBD2. Germline assignment: CDR1 SGHNT and CDR2 YENEEA. V shed 1 base and J 4 bases; nucleotides not matched to a gene: 5. The CDR3 is 16 amino acids. CDR3 protein: CASSLGGGGAYNEQFF. The CDR3 bases are TGTGCCAGCAGCTTAGGAGGCGGGGGGGCGTACAATGAGCAGTTCTTC.

In regard to this clonotype: A much larger clone differs by one base, so this may be a read error. The chain joins TRBV9 to TRBJ2-3, with D uncertain. CDR1 is SGDLS, CDR2 YYNGEE, per germline. The CDR3 sequence is 13 residues long. CDR3 region: CANSVWDTDTQYF. In DNA form, the CDR3 reads TGTGCCAACAGCGTATGGGACACAGATACGCAGTATTTT.

The sample holds many counts of this clonotype. The chain is built from TRBV4-2 and TRBJ2-1; D perhaps matches TRBD1 (5 bases). The CDR3 is 13 residues long. V shed 4 bases and J shed 10 bases, with 14 bases lying between them. The germline V gene encodes CDR1 LGHNA and CDR2 YNFKEQ. As DNA, the CDR3 is TGTGCCAGCAGCCCCCTTGAGCAGGGAGAGCAGTTCTTC. The encoded protein is CASSPLEQGEQFF.

The sample holds a few counts of this clonotype. The V gene is TRBV4-3, the J gene TRBJ1-2; no clear D. V lost 1 base to trimming and J lost 0 bases, with 9 bases between them. Germline V gene lookup returns CDR1 LGHNA and CDR2 YSLEER. This CDR3 comprises 15 residues. CDR3 sequence reads: CASSQATSPNYGYTF. DNA for the CDR3: TGCGCCAGCAGCCAAGCAACGTCCCCTAACTATGGCTACACCTTC.

This clonotype was seen ten or more times. The genes are TRBV29-1 and TRBJ2-5, with 8 bases identical to TRBD1. The V and J ends lost 7 bases and 3 bases, in that order; junction bases with no gene match: 19. The CDR3 loop spans 17 amino acids. Germline CDR1 is SQVTM and CDR2 is ANQGSEA. The CDR3 loop is CSGLTLGQAVLKETQYF. The CDR3 DNA is TGCAGCGGATTGACGCTGGGACAGGCAGTGTTGAAAGAGACCCAGTACTTC.